Listed here is a single T cell receptor beta chain. Its antigen is undetermined. The entry originates in a study of CD4 T cells in relation to SARS-CoV-2 and coronaviruses. Study results and caveats: Each donor contributed either pre-pandemic or post-infection samples, not both.

This CDR3 is built from 17 residues. V lost 4 bases, J lost 5 bases, and 14 bases stayed unmatched. Germline CDR1 and CDR2: MNHNS and SASEGT. The method was immunoSEQ multiplex PCR; TCRdb's version includes in-frame clones alone and lacks a portion of them. This table has tens of thousands of clones, less than 85% appearing once. Before the COVID-19 pandemic, during about 2010-2018, CD4+ T cells were taken from unexposed donors. Isolation of CD4+ T cells took place after around eleven days in culture. The rearrangement joins TRBV6-1 to TRBJ2-1, with TRBD2 matching 7 bases. The material sequenced was CD4+ T cells from PBMCs, cultured in vitro. The sequence came from a human donor in good health. CDR3 DNA sequence: TGTGCCAGCAGTGTCCCCCTAAGGACTAGGCCTCACAATGAGCAGTTCTTC. This encodes CASSVPLRTRPHNEQFF.